Listed below are T cell receptor beta chains from one sample, sequenced in a study of radiotherapy plus CTLA-4 blockade in lung cancer. Generated by immunoSEQ multiplex PCR, the TCRdb table keeps only in-frame clones and is missing some. The sample comprises over 85,000 clones, about 86% of which are singletons, and nearly 5% rests with the top ten. The sample in question was peripheral blood, obtained from a patient treated with radiotherapy plus ipilimumab. The receptors were sampled from a human donor with non-small cell lung cancer that progressed on radiotherapy plus ipilimumab. CDR3s include the opening cysteine and the closing phenylalanine or tryptophan. Fields, in order: D gene, V gene, clone size, J gene, CDR3 length, CDR3 DNA, CDR3 protein. D genes are given only for firm matches. Some rows have no size entry. The others give once, few or many, or a class for an expanded clone.

NA	TRBV19	few	TRBJ1-1	15	TGTGCCAGTAGTATCCCAGCGGGAGGGAACACTGAAGCTTTCTTT	CASSIPAGGNTEAFF
TRBD2	TRBV11-3	NA	TRBJ2-7	16	TGTGCCAGCAGCTTAGTTCTGGGAGCGGGAGCGCACGAGCAGTACTTC	CASSLVLGAGAHEQYF
TRBD2	TRBV5-1	few	TRBJ2-7	14	TGCGCCAGCGCCGTCGGGGGGGGACCCTACGAGCAGTACTTC	CASAVGGGPYEQYF
NA	TRBV21-1	NA	TRBJ2-1	14	TGTGCCAGCAGCATTGTAATCGGCGAGAATGAGCAGTTCTTC	CASSIVIGENEQFF
NA	TRBV18	NA	TRBJ1-1	13	TGTGCCAGCTCACCCGACCAAAACACTGAAGCTTTCTTT	CASSPDQNTEAFF
NA	TRBV6-5	NA	TRBJ2-1	16	TGTGCCAGCAGTTACTCCACCTTAGGTTTCTACAATGAGCAGTTCTTC	CASSYSTLGFYNEQFF
TRBD2	TRBV2	NA	TRBJ2-3	17	TGTGCCAGCAGGCTTGGACTAGCGGGAGGGAGCACAGATACGCAGTATTTT	CASRLGLAGGSTDTQYF
NA	TRBV6-4	NA	TRBJ1-5	14	TGTGCCAGCATCCACGACAGGCATAATCAGCCCCAGCATTTT	CASIHDRHNQPQHF
NA	TRBV11-2	NA	TRBJ1-1	13	TGTGCCAGCAGCTTATTAGGGGCTACTGAAGCTTTCTTT	CASSLLGATEAFF
NA	TRBV27	NA	TRBJ2-7	13	TGTGCCAGCAGTCCCGGGATCTCCTACGAGCAGTACTTC	CASSPGISYEQYF
TRBD2	TRBV7-3	NA	TRBJ2-1	17	TGTGCCAGCAGCTTAATTCGGGTTAGCGGGAGTTACAATGAGCAGTTCTTC	CASSLIRVSGSYNEQFF
TRBD2	TRBV12-5	NA	TRBJ2-4	15	TGTGCTAGTGGTCTAGCGGGAATAGCCAAAAACATTCAGTACTTC	CASGLAGIAKNIQYF
TRBD2	TRBV5-8	once	TRBJ2-3	14	TGTGCCAGCAGCGATAGCGGGTACTCAGATACGCAGTATTTT	CASSDSGYSDTQYF
TRBD1	TRBV2	NA	TRBJ1-2	14	TGTGCCAGCAGTACACAGGGGGACCTCTATGGCTACACCTTC	CASSTQGDLYGYTF
TRBD2	TRBV9	NA	TRBJ2-3	17	TGTGCCAGCACCCCCCGGTCGGCGGGAGGGTGGACAGATACGCAGTATTTT	CASTPRSAGGWTDTQYF
NA	TRBV19	NA	TRBJ2-4	16	TGTGCCAGTAGTATAGATCCGACAGGAGGCAAAAACATTCAGTACTTC	CASSIDPTGGKNIQYF
NA	TRBV5-1	NA	TRBJ2-7	14	TGCGCCAGCAGCTTCACGCCGGAGGTCGGCGAGCAGTACTTC	CASSFTPEVGEQYF
TRBD2	TRBV5-1	NA	TRBJ2-2	15	TGCGCCAGCAGCTTGGCCCTAGCGGGAGTCGGGGAGCTGTTTTTT	CASSLALAGVGELFF
TRBD2	TRBV11-2	NA	TRBJ2-4	13	TGTGCCAGCAGCCAGACGGGGGGTGGTATTCAGTACTTC	CASSQTGGGIQYF
NA	TRBV6-1	NA	TRBJ2-7	15	TGTGCCAGCAGTGTCGGGCTAGCGACCAAATACGAGCAGTACTTC	CASSVGLATKYEQYF
NA	TRBV29-1	NA	TRBJ2-1	10	TGCAGCGTTGGGTACAATGAGCAGTTCTTC	CSVGYNEQFF
NA	TRBV6-1	few	TRBJ2-1	11	TGTGCCAGCAGTGAGGTTAGACAGTCGTTCTTC	CASSEVRQSFF
NA	TRBV7-8	NA	TRBJ2-4	17	TGTGCCAGCAGCCCTACGAGGGGGCGGGGAGCCAAAAACATTCAGTACTTC	CASSPTRGRGAKNIQYF
NA	TRBV6-1	NA	TRBJ1-3	14	TGTGCCAGCAGGATTGGTACCTCTGGAAACACCATATATTTT	CASRIGTSGNTIYF
NA	TRBV6-1	few	TRBJ1-2	15	TGTGCCAGCAGTGAAAGGTGGAGCAAAGACTATGGCTACACCTTC	CASSERWSKDYGYTF
TRBD1	TRBV10-3	NA	TRBJ1-1	14	TGTGCCACTCACAGGGGGCAAGGGAACACTGAAGCTTTCTTT	CATHRGQGNTEAFF
NA	TRBV7-9	NA	TRBJ2-3	16	TGTGCCAGCAGCTTAACCGGACCCAGAGCCACAGATATGCAGTATTTT	CASSLTGPRATDMQYF
NA	TRBV6-6	NA	TRBJ1-2	13	TGTGCCAGCAGTGCGCAACCTCGCTATGGCTACACCTTC	CASSAQPRYGYTF
NA	TRBV2	NA	TRBJ2-7	14	TGTGCCAGCAGTGAGACCCTAGGCCCCTACGAGCAGTACTTC	CASSETLGPYEQYF
NA	TRBV5-4	NA	TRBJ1-3	15	TGTGCCAGCAGCTCCGACAGGACCTTCGGAAACACCATATATTTT	CASSSDRTFGNTIYF
NA	TRBV27	NA	TRBJ2-1	16	TGTGCCAGCAGTTTCCGGGTGGCTAGTTGGTACAATGAGCAGTTCTTC	CASSFRVASWYNEQFF